This T cell receptor beta chain was profiled in a study of OX40 agonist ivuxolimab in advanced cancers. The overall study: Dose-escalation patients had hepatocellular carcinoma, melanoma, renal cell or head and neck cancer. General study findings and limits: Relative to CD4+ cells, CD8+ T cells on average had more expanded clones.

Per germline, CDR1 MGHRA and CDR2 YSYEKL. This CDR3 is 14 amino acids long. With 0 bases removed from V and 2 bases from J, the gap between germline ends came to 6 bases. At baseline, cycle 4 day 1, and cycle 7 day 1, blood was sampled. Clones were read by immunoSEQ multiplex PCR, and TCRdb kept only the in-frame ones, dropping some. The sample has approximately 14,000 clones, around 90% seen once. With regard to this clone: Its antigen remains unknown.

The rearrangement joins TRBV4-1 to TRBJ2-3; D not certain. The receptor was isolated from an adult with an advanced solid tumor such as melanoma, head and neck, liver or kidney cancer. The sequencing here drew on CD4+ or CD8+ T cells sorted from blood, taken in a trial of the OX40 agonist ivuxolimab. This chain's CDR3 is CASSQEPATDTQYF. The CDR3 DNA follows: TGCGCCAGCAGCCAAGAGCCCGCCACAGATACGCAGTATTTT.